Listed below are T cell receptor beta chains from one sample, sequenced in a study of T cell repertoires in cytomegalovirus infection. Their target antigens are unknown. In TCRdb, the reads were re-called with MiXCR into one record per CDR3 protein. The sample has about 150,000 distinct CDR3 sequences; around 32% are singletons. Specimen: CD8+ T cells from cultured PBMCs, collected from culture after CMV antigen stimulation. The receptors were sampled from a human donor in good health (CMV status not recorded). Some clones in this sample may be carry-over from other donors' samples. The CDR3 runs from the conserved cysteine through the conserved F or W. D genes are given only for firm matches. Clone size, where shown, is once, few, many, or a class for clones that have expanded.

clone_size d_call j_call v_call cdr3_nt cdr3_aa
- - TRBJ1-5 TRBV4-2 TGTGCCAGCAGCCGAGACGGTAATAGCAATCAGCCCCAGCATTTT CASSRDGNSNQPQHF
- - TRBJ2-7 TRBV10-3 TGTGCCATCACCGGACAGATCTCCTACGAGCAGTACTTC CAITGQISYEQYF
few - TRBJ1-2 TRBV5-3 TGTGCCAGCAGCCGAACAGACAGCTCCGATGGCTACACCTTC CASSRTDSSDGYTF
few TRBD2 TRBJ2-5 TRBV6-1 TGTGCCAGCAAGGTTGACCTAGCGGGGAGTCAAGAGACCCAGTACTTC CASKVDLAGSQETQYF
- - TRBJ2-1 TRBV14 TGTGCCAGCAGCGTAGCGGCAGGGCAAACCCACAATGAGCAGTTCTTC CASSVAAGQTHNEQFF
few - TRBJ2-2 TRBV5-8 TGTGCCAGCAGCTTCGGGGGTGCAGCCGGGGAGCTGTTTTTT CASSFGGAAGELFF
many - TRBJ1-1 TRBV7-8 TGTGCCAGCAGCTTACCTCGGGGCGCGGGCACTGAAGCTTTCTTT CASSLPRGAGTEAFF
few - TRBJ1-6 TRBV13 TGTGCCAGCAGCTTAGGGGCCAGCTCCTATAATTCACCCCTCCACTTT CASSLGASSYNSPLHF
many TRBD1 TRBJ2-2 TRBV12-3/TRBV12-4 TGTGCCAGCAGTGGGACAGGGGGCGTCAGCACCGGGGAGCTGTTTTTT CASSGTGGVSTGELFF
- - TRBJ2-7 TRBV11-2 TGTGCCAGCAGCTCTATGGACTACGAGCAGTACTTC CASSSMDYEQYF
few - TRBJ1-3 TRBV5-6 TGTGCCAGCAGTCCAGACAGGTCCGGAAACACCATATATTTT CASSPDRSGNTIYF
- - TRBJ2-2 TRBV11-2 TGTGCCAGCAGCTTAATTGGGCGCACCGGGGAGCTGTTTTTT CASSLIGRTGELFF
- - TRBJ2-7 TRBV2 TGTGCCAGCACGGGACGGTACTACGAGCAGTACTTC CASTGRYYEQYF
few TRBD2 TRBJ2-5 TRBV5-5 TGTGCCAGCAGCCCGGGGGGGGGCATCCAAGAGACCCAGTACTTC CASSPGGGIQETQYF
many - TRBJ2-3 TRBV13 TGTGCCAGCAGCCCTAGGGACACCCTAAGGGATACGCAGTATTTT CASSPRDTLRDTQYF
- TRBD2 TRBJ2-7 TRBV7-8 TGTGCCAGCAGACAGCTGGGGCGGTGGGGGGGACCCTACGAGCGGTACTTC CASRQLGRWGGPYERYF
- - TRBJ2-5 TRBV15 TGTGCCACCAGCAGAAGCACAGAGGGGAATCAAGAGACCCAGTACTTC CATSRSTEGNQETQYF
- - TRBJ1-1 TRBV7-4 TGTGCCAGCAGCTTACCGGAAAGGTGGGTGAACACTGAAGCTTTCTTT CASSLPERWVNTEAFF
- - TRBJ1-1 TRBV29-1 TGCAGCGTTGAAAGGGGGGAGGGAGCTTTCTTT CSVERGEGAFF